The 8 T cell receptor beta chains below come from one sample, sequenced in a study of blood T cell repertoires in COVID-19. Generated by immunoSEQ multiplex PCR, the TCRdb table keeps only in-frame clones and is missing some. The sample holds about 89,000 clones, more than 80% seen once. Material for sequencing was peripheral blood. These receptors originate from a woman of 80 years or more with acute or convalescent COVID-19.

The chain employs TRBV25-1 and TRBJ2-7; TRBD2 matches at 7 bases. Germline trimming cut 10 bases from V and 0 bases from J; bases unmatched to any gene: 9. This CDR3 has 14 amino acids. Germline V gene data show CDR1 as MGHDK and CDR2 as SYGVNS. CDR3 nucleotides: TGTGCCACCGGCCGGCGGGGGAACTCCTACGAGCAGTACTTC. Its protein is CATGRRGNSYEQYF.

The chain uses TRBV6-5 and TRBJ2-7; TRBD2 matches 8 bases. Germline CDR1 is MNHEY and CDR2 is SVGAGI. V was clipped by 6 bases and J by 3 bases; unmatched bases: 10. The CDR3 extends over 15 amino acids. CDR3 in DNA: TGTGCCAGCAGGACCGCGGGGGGCCTTTACTACGAGCAGTACTTC. Translation gives CASRTAGGLYYEQYF.

V usage is TRBV5-4 and J usage is TRBJ2-3, with 9 bases aligning to TRBD2. This CDR3 has 16 amino acids. The trim removed 4 bases at V and 2 bases at J, leaving 8 bases unmatched. CDR1 is SGHNT and CDR2 is YYREEE in the germline V gene (reference sequence). DNA for the CDR3: TGTGCCAGCAGCCACCAGCGGGGGGAATCCACAGATACGCAGTATTTT. It encodes CASSHQRGESTDTQYF.

V and J are TRBV29-1 and TRBJ2-1; TRBD1 might be the D (6 bases). This CDR3 has 17 residues. Trimming took 1 base from V and 0 from J, leaving 16 bases between them. Per germline, CDR1 SQVTM and CDR2 ANQGSEA. The CDR3 DNA reads as TGCAGCGTTGAAGGGTGGGTAAGGGGGTTCTCCTACAATGAGCAGTTCTTC. Protein sequence: CSVEGWVRGFSYNEQFF.

This chain connects TRBV11-2 to TRBJ1-1, with D unclear. Germline V gives CDR1 SGHAT, CDR2 FQNNGV. The CDR3 runs to 13 residues. Trimming took off 0 bases at V and 5 bases at J, with 7 bases between the two ends. For the CDR3, the DNA is TGTGCCAGCAGCTTAGAGTCCGGGACTGAAGCTTTCTTT. Its translation is CASSLESGTEAFF.

The CDR3 spells CATSDPMIDRPYGYTF. In nucleotides, the CDR3 is TGTGCCACCAGTGACCCGATGATCGACAGGCCCTATGGCTACACCTTC. The chain carries TRBV24-1 and TRBJ1-2; possible D gene TRBD1, 6 bases. Germline loops: CDR1 KGHDR, CDR2 SFDVKD. V was trimmed by 4 bases and J by 4 bases, leaving 18 bases between them. The CDR3 contains 16 residues.

This chain uses TRBV5-6 with TRBJ2-7, with 9 nucleotides matching TRBD2. Per germline, CDR1 SGHDT and CDR2 YYEEEE. J lost 1 base, V lost 3 bases, and 8 bases had no gene match. The CDR3 is 16 residues long. CDR3 bases: TGTGCCAGCAGCTGGAGAGGCCTAGCGGGATCCTACGAGCAGTACTTC. It encodes CASSWRGLAGSYEQYF.

The rearrangement uses TRBV20-1 and TRBJ2-7; possible D gene TRBD1, 6 bases. The germline V gene has CDR1 DFQATT and CDR2 SNEGSKA (reference sequence). V was clipped by 6 bases and J by 3 bases, with 9 bases between them. The CDR3 sequence is 11 residues long. CDR3 nucleotide sequence: TGCAGTGCAAACAGGGACTACGAGCAGTACTTC. Translated: CSANRDYEQYF.